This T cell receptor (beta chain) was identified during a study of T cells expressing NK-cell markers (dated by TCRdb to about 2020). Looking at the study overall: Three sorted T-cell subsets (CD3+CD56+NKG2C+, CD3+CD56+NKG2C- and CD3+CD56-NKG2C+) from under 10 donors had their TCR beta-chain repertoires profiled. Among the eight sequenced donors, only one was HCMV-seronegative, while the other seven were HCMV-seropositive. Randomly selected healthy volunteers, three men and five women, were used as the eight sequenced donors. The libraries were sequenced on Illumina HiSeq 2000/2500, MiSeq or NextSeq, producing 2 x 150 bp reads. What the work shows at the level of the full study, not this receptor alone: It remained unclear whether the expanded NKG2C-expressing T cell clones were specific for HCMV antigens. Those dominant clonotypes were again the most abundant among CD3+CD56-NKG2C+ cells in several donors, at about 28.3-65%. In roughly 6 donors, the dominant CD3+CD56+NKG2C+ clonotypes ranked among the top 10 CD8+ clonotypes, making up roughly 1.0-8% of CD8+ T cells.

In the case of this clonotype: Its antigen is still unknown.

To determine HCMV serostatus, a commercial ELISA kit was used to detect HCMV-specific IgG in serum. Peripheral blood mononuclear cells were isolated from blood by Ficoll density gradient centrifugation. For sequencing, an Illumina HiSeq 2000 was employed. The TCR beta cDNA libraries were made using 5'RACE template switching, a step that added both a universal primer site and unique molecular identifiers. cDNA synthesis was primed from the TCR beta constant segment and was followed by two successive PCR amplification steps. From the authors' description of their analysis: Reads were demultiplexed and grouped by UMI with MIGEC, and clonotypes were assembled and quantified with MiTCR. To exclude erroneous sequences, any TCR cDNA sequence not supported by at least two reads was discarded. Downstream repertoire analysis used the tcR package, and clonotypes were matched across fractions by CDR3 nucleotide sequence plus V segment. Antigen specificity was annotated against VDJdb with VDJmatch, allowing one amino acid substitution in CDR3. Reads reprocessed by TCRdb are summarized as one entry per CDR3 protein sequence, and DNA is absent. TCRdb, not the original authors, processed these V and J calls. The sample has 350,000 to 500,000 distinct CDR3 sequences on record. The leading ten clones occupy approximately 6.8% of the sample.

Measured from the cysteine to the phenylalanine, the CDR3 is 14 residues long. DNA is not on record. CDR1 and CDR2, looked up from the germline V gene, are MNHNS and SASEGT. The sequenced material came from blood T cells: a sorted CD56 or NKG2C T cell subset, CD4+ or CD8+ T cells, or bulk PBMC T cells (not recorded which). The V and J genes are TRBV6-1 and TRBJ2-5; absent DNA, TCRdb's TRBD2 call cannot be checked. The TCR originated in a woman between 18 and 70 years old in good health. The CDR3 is CASRPGLAGKTQYF.